The 20 T cell receptor beta chains in this list originate from one sample, sequenced in a study of blood T cell repertoires in COVID-19. Generated by immunoSEQ multiplex PCR, the TCRdb table keeps only in-frame clones and is missing some. In the table there are roughly 230,000 clones, approximately 80% of which are singletons. The sequenced sample was peripheral blood. These receptors all come from a woman aged 80 or over with COVID-19, enrolled during active disease.

This chain joins TRBV7-6 and TRBJ2-1; tentatively, D is TRBD2 (6 bases). The germline gives CDR1 SGHVS, CDR2 FNYEAQ. V lost 5 bases, J lost 5 bases, and 19 bases lay in between. The CDR3 is 16 amino acids. The CDR3 reads CASSLMGGTDHNEQFF. The CDR3 DNA reads as TGTGCCAGCAGCCTGATGGGGGGAACAGATCACAATGAGCAGTTCTTC. Full variable domain (outside the CDR3, taken from reference TRBV7-6 and TRBJ2-1): GAGVSQSPRYKVTKRGQDVALRCDPISGHVSLYWYRQALGQGPEFLTYFNYEAQQDKSGLPNDRFSAERPEGSISTLTIQRTEQRDSAMYRCASSLMGGTDHNEQFFGPGTRLTVL.

The CDR3: CASSLTAGEGYNYGYTF. The DNA for the CDR3 is TGTGCCAGCAGCTTGACGGCAGGGGAGGGGTACAACTATGGCTACACCTTC. The gene calls are TRBV5-4 and TRBJ1-2; possibly TRBD1 for D (6 bases). V dropped 1 base and J dropped 2 bases, with 18 bases sitting between them. The CDR3 covers 17 residues. Germline loops: CDR1 SGHNT, CDR2 YYREEE (reference sequence). Filled out from reference TRBV5-4 and TRBJ1-2, the complete variable domain reads ETGVTQSPTHLIKTRGQQVTLRCSSQSGHNTVSWYQQALGQGPQFIFQYYREEENGRGNFPPRFSGLQFPNYSSELNVNALELDDSALYLCASSLTAGEGYNYGYTFGSGTRLTVV.

The V gene is TRBV30, the J gene TRBJ1-5; TRBD1 is a possible D gene (5 bases). Looked up from germline, CDR1 is GTSNPN and CDR2 is SVGIG (reference sequence). The CDR3 spans 14 residues. V lost 5 bases to trimming and J lost 7 bases, with 18 bases between them. The CDR3 bases are TGTGCCTGGCAGCCGAGGGGTCGGGGGCAGCCCCAGCATTTT. Translated, it gives CAWQPRGRGQPQHF.

The rearrangement joins TRBV19 to TRBJ1-3, with 9 bases identical to TRBD1. Germline CDR1 LNHDA, CDR2 SQIVND (reference sequence). After removal of 5 bases from V and 3 bases from J, the junction contained 5 bases not matched to a gene. The CDR3 is made up of 15 amino acids. The CDR3 coding sequence is TGTGCCAGTAGTGACACAGGGGGCGGTGGAAACACCATATATTTT. The encoded protein is CASSDTGGGGNTIYF.

This clone has a single count. V and J are TRBV7-2 and TRBJ1-1; TRBD1 matches at 8 bases. The CDR3 has 14 residues. V dropped 4 bases and J dropped 2; count of bases not matched to a gene: 3. Germline CDR1 is SGHTA and CDR2 is FQGNSA. The DNA for the CDR3 is TGTGCCAGCAGCTACGGACAGGGAAACACTGAAGCTTTCTTT. Translating gives CASSYGQGNTEAFF.

The chain links TRBV7-2 to TRBJ2-5, with TRBD2 identical over 7 bases. Germline values: CDR1 SGHTA, CDR2 FQGNSA. The junction had 7 bases not matched to a gene; V was cut back by 4 bases and J by 2 bases. This CDR3 contains 15 residues. For the CDR3, the DNA is TGTGCCAGCAGCTCGTACGATAGCGGGCAAGAGACCCAGTACTTC. The encoded protein is CASSSYDSGQETQYF.

The V and J genes are TRBV28 and TRBJ1-6; 9 bases are shared with TRBD1. This CDR3 spans 15 amino acids. The V and J ends lost 3 bases and 11 bases, in that order; junction bases with no gene match: 8. Germline CDR1 and CDR2: MDHEN and SYDVKM. CDR3 sequence reads: CASSFQQGASTPLHF. The CDR3 bases are TGTGCCAGCAGTTTCCAACAGGGGGCTTCGACACCCCTCCACTTT.

The rearrangement joins TRBV6-5 to TRBJ2-2; D is perhaps TRBD1 (6 bases). This CDR3 spans 15 amino acids. Germline V CDR1 and CDR2: MNHEY, SVGAGI. The V gene lost 5 bases and the J gene lost 1 base, with 11 bases spanning the gap. This CDR3 reads CASSIRTVNTGELFF. CDR3 nucleotide sequence: TGTGCCAGCAGTATACGGACAGTGAACACCGGGGAGCTGTTTTTT.

The rearrangement uses TRBV19 and TRBJ1-4; D may be TRBD1 (6 bases). The CDR3 sequence is 14 residues long. From germline, CDR1 is LNHDA and CDR2 SQIVND (reference sequence). V gave up 6 bases and J gave up 8 bases, with 16 bases separating them. This chain's CDR3 is CASRTGNRGEKLFF. The CDR3 DNA follows: TGTGCCAGTAGAACAGGGAACCGGGGAGAAAAACTGTTTTTT.

This clone has just a few counts. The genes are TRBV27 and TRBJ1-2, with a tentative D call TRBD1 (6 bases). V was trimmed by 9 bases and J by 5 bases, leaving 16 bases between them. The CDR3 runs to 13 residues. Germline loops: CDR1 MNHEY, CDR2 SMNVEV (reference sequence). The CDR3 sequence: CASAQGGGYGYTF. As DNA, the CDR3 is TGTGCCAGTGCACAGGGTGGTGGTTATGGCTACACCTTC.

This sequence joins TRBV5-1 and TRBJ1-6; D is ambiguous. This CDR3 comprises 15 residues. Between the trimmed V and J ends, which lost 0 bases and 6 bases, there was a span of 10 bases. The germline CDR1 and CDR2 sequences are SGHRS and YFSETQ. This CDR3 is CASSLALSLNSPLHF. CDR3 sequence (DNA): TGCGCCAGCAGCTTGGCCTTAAGCCTTAATTCACCCCTCCACTTT.

CDR3 in amino acids: CASRLSSGRAFF. The CDR3 bases are TGTGCCAGCAGACTCTCTAGCGGTAGGGCTTTCTTT. V gene TRBV12-3 or TRBV12-4 combines with J gene TRBJ1-1; D remains unclear. V was trimmed by 6 bases and J by 11 bases, leaving 16 bases between them. CDR3 length: 12 residues.

This clone was counted a single time. The J gene is TRBJ2-2, the V gene TRBV10-3; a possible D gene is TRBD2 (7 bases). From germline, CDR1 is ENHRY and CDR2 SYGVKD. The CDR3 is made up of 16 amino acids. V dropped 2 bases and J dropped 5 bases, with 15 bases sitting between them. The CDR3 nucleotides read TGTGCCATCAGTGAGGGGGGGGCAGGGACGACCGGGGAGCTGTTTTTT. Translation: CAISEGGAGTTGELFF.

This clone was counted once. The CDR3 spells CSVGDRVNTEAFF. CDR3 sequence (DNA): TGCAGCGTTGGGGACAGAGTGAACACTGAAGCTTTCTTT. V and J are TRBV29-1 and TRBJ1-1; 7 nucleotides align to TRBD1. This CDR3 is 13 amino acids long. Germline V gives CDR1 SQVTM, CDR2 ANQGSEA. The J segment lost 0 bases and the V segment lost 4 bases, leaving 2 bases of the junction unmatched.

The rearrangement links TRBV11-3 to TRBJ2-1; D remains unclear. The length of the CDR3 is 12 residues. The V end lost 0 bases, the J end lost 7 bases, and 4 bases lay between the germline ends. CDR1 and CDR2 (germline): SGHNT, YENEEA. The CDR3 loop is CASSLDSNEQFF. CDR3 coding DNA: TGTGCCAGCAGCTTAGATAGTAATGAGCAGTTCTTC.

The V gene is TRBV7-2, the J gene TRBJ2-7; 7 nucleotides agree with TRBD1. This CDR3 has 13 amino acids. CDR1 is SGHTA and CDR2 is FQGNSA in the germline V gene. The junction had 1 base not matched to a gene; V was cut back by 3 bases and J by 2 bases. The CDR3 coding sequence is TGTGCCAGCAGCTTCGACAGGGCCTACGAGCAGTACTTC. Translation: CASSFDRAYEQYF.

This clone occurred a few times. The V and J genes are TRBV2 and TRBJ1-2; D not certain. The CDR3 is 14 residues long. The ends were cut back, 3 bases at V and 4 bases at J, with 12 bases in the middle. The germline V gene has CDR1 SNHLY and CDR2 FYNNEI. DNA of the CDR3: TGTGCCAGCAGTGAGTACCCAGAAACCTATGGCTACACCTTC. It translates to CASSEYPETYGYTF.

The chain combines TRBV5-1 with TRBJ2-1, with TRBD1 as a possible D gene (5 bases). CDR3 length: 15 residues. V dropped 0 bases and J dropped 3 bases, with 10 bases sitting between them. CDR1 is SGHRS, CDR2 YFSETQ, per germline. Here the CDR3 DNA reads TGCGCCAGCAGCTTGGGGGCAGGGAACTACAATGAGCAGTTCTTC. This translates into CASSLGAGNYNEQFF.

The chain employs TRBV5-1 and TRBJ2-5, with 9 bases identical to TRBD2. After removal of 1 base from V and 5 bases from J, the junction contained 6 bases not matched to a gene. This CDR3 is built from 15 residues. Germline values: CDR1 SGHRS, CDR2 YFSETQ. For the CDR3, the DNA is TGCGCCAGCAGCTTGAGTAGCGGGGGCGGTGAGACCCAGTACTTC. It specifies CASSLSSGGGETQYF.

This chain joins TRBV6-5 and TRBJ1-6; no clear D gene. Germline assignment: CDR1 MNHEY and CDR2 SVGAGI. Trimming left V 7 bases short and J 0 bases short, with 7 bases between. This CDR3 spans 14 amino acids. CDR3 loop: CASKRSSYNSPLHF. The CDR3 nucleotides are TGTGCCAGCAAACGTAGCTCCTATAATTCACCCCTCCACTTT.